These 10 T cell receptor beta chains came from one sample sequenced in a study of T cell responses to AZD1222 COVID-19 vaccine. Measured with immunoSEQ multiplex PCR; TCRdb has only the in-frame clones, and not every one. Of approximately 100,000 clones listed, about 88% are singletons. Here the sequenced sample was peripheral blood, taken on day 0 of AZD1222 vaccination. The receptors here all came from an adult in good health.

CDR3 sequence (DNA): TGTGCCAGCAGTTTGGTCAGGGGCGATTCACCCCTCCACTTT. It codes for CASSLVRGDSPLHF. The rearrangement links TRBV27 to TRBJ1-6; tentative D call: TRBD1 (6 bases). CDR1 and CDR2 from the germline V gene are MNHEY and SMNVEV (reference sequence). Trimming shortened V by 3 bases and J by 8 bases, and 11 bases separated the two germline ends. CDR3 size: 14 residues.

The genes are TRBV7-9 and TRBJ2-7; 8 nucleotides agree with TRBD1. V shed 4 bases and J 3 bases; nucleotides not matched to a gene: 5. Germline lookup yields CDR1 SEHNR and CDR2 FQNEAQ (reference sequence). This CDR3 comprises 14 residues. The CDR3 spells CASSSRDRSYEQYF. CDR3 nucleotide sequence: TGTGCCAGCAGCTCTCGGGACAGGAGCTACGAGCAGTACTTC.

A few counts support this clone. The V call is TRBV2, the J call TRBJ2-7, with no clear D. Germline V gene sequence: CDR1 SNHLY, CDR2 FYNNEI. This CDR3 is built from 13 residues. V dropped 5 bases and J dropped 2 bases, with 10 bases sitting between them. The CDR3 region is CASSTAGPYEQYF. CDR3 DNA: TGTGCCAGCAGTACCGCCGGGCCCTACGAGCAGTACTTC.

The genes are TRBV12-3 or TRBV12-4 and TRBJ2-2; 7 bases are a match to TRBD2. V shed 3 bases and J 6 bases; nucleotides not matched to a gene: 1. This CDR3 region has 13 residues. CDR3 nucleotide sequence: TGTGCCAGCAGTTTTAGCGGGCCCGGGGAGCTGTTTTTT. Its protein product is CASSFSGPGELFF.

The rearrangement joins TRBV5-1 to TRBJ2-2, with 8 bases fitting TRBD1. The germline V gene has CDR1 SGHRS and CDR2 YFSETQ. The CDR3 is 16 residues long. Trimming took 3 bases from V and 6 from J; bases not matched to a gene: 10. The CDR3 DNA is TGCGCCAGCAGCTCCACAGGGGGTGTTAACCCCGGGGAGCTGTTTTTT. Translating it yields CASSSTGGVNPGELFF.

The V call is TRBV11-2, the J call TRBJ2-1; D perhaps matches TRBD1 (6 bases). Trimming stripped 4 bases from V and 6 bases from J, with 7 bases between. The CDR3 is 12 residues long. Per germline, CDR1 SGHAT and CDR2 FQNNGV. CDR3 region: CASSWTVNEQFF. The CDR3 bases are TGTGCCAGCAGCTGGACAGTCAATGAGCAGTTCTTC.

The chain is built from TRBV7-9 and TRBJ1-1; TRBD1 agrees at 7 bases. This CDR3 is 15 amino acids long. The germline CDR1 and CDR2 sequences are SEHNR and FQNEAQ (reference sequence). The ends lost 6 bases at V and 1 base at J; junction bases unmatched: 8. The CDR3 spells CASSPTTGPNTEAFF. Written as DNA, the CDR3 is TGTGCCAGCAGTCCCACGACAGGGCCGAACACTGAAGCTTTCTTT.

This clone has only one observation. The CDR3 loop reads CASSGDTLREQYF. The CDR3 nucleotides are TGTGCCAGCAGTGGCGACACGTTAAGGGAGCAGTACTTC. The chain employs TRBV2 and TRBJ2-7; D not resolved. The germline V gene encodes CDR1 SNHLY and CDR2 FYNNEI. The CDR3 is made up of 13 amino acids. The ends were cut back, 4 bases at V and 7 bases at J, with 14 bases in the middle.

The chain uses TRBV10-3 and TRBJ1-4, with D maybe TRBD1 (5 bases). CDR3 length: 14 amino acids. Germline V gives CDR1 ENHRY, CDR2 SYGVKD. Trimming removed 3 bases from V and 7 bases from J, with 12 bases in between. CDR3 sequence reads: CAISDPGGGEKLFF. The CDR3 nucleotides read TGTGCCATCAGTGACCCCGGGGGTGGTGAAAAACTGTTTTTT.

The chain has TRBV3-1 (or the pseudogene TRBV3-2) and TRBJ2-5, with 8 bases that match TRBD2. V dropped 4 bases and J dropped 7; count of bases not matched to a gene: 11. The CDR3 spans 15 residues. Germline V CDR1 and CDR2: LGHDT, YNNKEL (reference sequence). CDR3 amino acids: CASSLTSGGGGTQYF. The CDR3 DNA reads as TGTGCCAGCAGCCTAACTAGCGGCGGTGGGGGGACCCAGTACTTC.